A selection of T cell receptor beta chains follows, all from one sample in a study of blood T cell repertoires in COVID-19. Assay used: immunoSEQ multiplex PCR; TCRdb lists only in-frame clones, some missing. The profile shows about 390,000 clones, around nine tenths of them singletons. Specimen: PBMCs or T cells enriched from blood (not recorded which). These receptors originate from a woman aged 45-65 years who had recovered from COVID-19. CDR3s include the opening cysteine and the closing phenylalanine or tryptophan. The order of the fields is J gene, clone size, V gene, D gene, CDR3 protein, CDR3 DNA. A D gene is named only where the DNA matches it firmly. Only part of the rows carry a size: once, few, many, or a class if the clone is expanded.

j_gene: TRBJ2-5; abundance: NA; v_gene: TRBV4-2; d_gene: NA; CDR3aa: CASSQGAVGETQYF; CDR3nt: TGTGCCAGCAGCCAAGGAGCCGTCGGAGAGACCCAGTACTTC
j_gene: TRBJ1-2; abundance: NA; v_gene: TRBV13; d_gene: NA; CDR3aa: CASSLEGPGDLYGYTF; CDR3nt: TGTGCCAGCAGCTTAGAGGGGCCAGGGGATCTCTATGGCTACACCTTC
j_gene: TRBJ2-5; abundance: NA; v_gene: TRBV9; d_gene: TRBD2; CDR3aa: CASSVGGAKETQYF; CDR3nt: TGTGCCAGCAGCGTCGGGGGGGCAAAAGAGACCCAGTACTTC
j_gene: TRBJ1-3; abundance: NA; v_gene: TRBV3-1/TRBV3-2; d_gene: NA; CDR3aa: CASSQLSGRASTIYF; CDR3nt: TGTGCCAGCAGCCAACTCTCTGGCAGGGCCAGCACCATATATTTT
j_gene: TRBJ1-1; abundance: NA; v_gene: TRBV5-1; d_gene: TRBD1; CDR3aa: CASRSTPSTGLNTEAFF; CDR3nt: TGCGCCAGCAGGTCAACGCCTTCGACAGGGCTGAACACTGAAGCTTTCTTT
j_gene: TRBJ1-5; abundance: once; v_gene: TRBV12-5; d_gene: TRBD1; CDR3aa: CASATGQGNQPQHF; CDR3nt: TGTGCTAGTGCCACCGGACAGGGGAATCAGCCCCAGCATTTT
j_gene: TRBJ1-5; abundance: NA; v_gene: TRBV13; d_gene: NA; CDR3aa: CASSPGGGPQHF; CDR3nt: TGTGCCAGCAGCCCGGGGGGTGGGCCCCAGCATTTT
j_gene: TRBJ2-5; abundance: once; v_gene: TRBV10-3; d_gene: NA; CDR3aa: CAISTVNQETQYF; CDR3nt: TGTGCCATCTCGACAGTAAACCAAGAGACCCAGTACTTC
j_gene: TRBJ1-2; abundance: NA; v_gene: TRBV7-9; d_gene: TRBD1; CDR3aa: CAIDRGEVGGYTF; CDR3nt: TGTGCCATCGACAGGGGGGAAGTTGGTGGCTACACCTTC
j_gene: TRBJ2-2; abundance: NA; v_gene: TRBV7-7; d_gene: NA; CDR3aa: CASSLQSGSNTGELFF; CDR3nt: TGTGCTAGCAGCTTACAGAGCGGGTCGAACACCGGGGAGCTGTTTTTT
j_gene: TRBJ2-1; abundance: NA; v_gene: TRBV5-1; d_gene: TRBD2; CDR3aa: CASRTSGGADEQFF; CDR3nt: TGCGCCAGCAGGACTAGCGGGGGGGCCGATGAGCAGTTCTTC
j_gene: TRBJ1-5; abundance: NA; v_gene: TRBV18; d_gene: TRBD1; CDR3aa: CASSQPGQGIAQHF; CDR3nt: TGTGCCAGCTCACAACCGGGACAGGGGATCGCCCAGCATTTT
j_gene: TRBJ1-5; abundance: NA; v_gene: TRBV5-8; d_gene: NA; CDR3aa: CASSPLVQPQHF; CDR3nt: TGTGCCAGCAGCCCCCTTGTTCAGCCCCAGCATTTT
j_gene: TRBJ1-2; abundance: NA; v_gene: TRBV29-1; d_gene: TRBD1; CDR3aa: CSVEGRSRQGHGYTF; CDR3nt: TGCAGCGTTGAAGGCCGCTCAAGACAGGGGCATGGCTACACCTTC
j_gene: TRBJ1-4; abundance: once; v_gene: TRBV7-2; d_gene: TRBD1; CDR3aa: CASSQGQGREKLFF; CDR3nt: TGTGCCAGCAGCCAGGGACAGGGAAGGGAAAAACTGTTTTTT
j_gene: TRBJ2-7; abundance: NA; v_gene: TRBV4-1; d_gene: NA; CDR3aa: CASSQADSNSYEQYF; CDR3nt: TGCGCCAGCAGCCAAGCGGACTCGAACTCCTACGAGCAGTACTTC
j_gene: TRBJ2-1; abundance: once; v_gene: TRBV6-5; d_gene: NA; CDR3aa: CASSYFYSNNNEQFF; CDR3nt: TGTGCCAGCAGTTACTTCTACTCCAATAACAATGAGCAGTTCTTC
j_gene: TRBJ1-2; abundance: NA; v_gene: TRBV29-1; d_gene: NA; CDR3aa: CSVEAGDLFGYTF; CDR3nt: TGCAGCGTTGAGGCAGGGGATCTCTTTGGCTACACCTTC
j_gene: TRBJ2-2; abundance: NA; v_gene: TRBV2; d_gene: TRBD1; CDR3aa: CASRLRDRMVGELFF; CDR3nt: TGTGCCAGCAGACTCCGGGACAGGATGGTCGGGGAGCTGTTTTTT
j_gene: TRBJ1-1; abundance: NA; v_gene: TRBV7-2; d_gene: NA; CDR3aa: CASSLAAGTEAFF; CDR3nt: TGTGCCAGCAGCTTAGCAGCGGGGACTGAAGCTTTCTTT
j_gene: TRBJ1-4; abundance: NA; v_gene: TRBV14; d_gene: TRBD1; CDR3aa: CASSQGFGTGDEKLFF; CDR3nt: TGTGCCAGCAGCCAAGGCTTCGGGACAGGGGATGAAAAACTGTTTTTT
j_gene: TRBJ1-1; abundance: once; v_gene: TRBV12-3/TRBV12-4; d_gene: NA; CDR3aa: CASSLSGGPEAFF; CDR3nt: TGTGCCAGCAGTTTGTCTGGGGGCCCTGAAGCTTTCTTT
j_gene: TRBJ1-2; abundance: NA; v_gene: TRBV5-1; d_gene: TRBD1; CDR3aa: CASSLVPDRGRDGYTF; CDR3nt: TGCGCCAGCAGCTTGGTCCCGGACAGGGGTCGCGATGGCTACACCTTC
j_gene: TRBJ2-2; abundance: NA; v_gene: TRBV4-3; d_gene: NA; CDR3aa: CASSQGTRNTGELFF; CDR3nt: TGCGCCAGCAGCCAAGGGACAAGGAACACCGGGGAGCTGTTTTTT
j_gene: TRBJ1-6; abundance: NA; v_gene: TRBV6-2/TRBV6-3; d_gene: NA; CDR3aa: CASSYQGGGNSPLHF; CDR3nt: TGTGCCAGCAGTTACCAAGGGGGGGGAAATTCACCCCTCCACTTT
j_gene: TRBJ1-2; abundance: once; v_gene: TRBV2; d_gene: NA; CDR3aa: CASKRGGHYGYTF; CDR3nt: TGTGCCAGCAAAAGGGGGGGGCACTATGGCTACACCTTC
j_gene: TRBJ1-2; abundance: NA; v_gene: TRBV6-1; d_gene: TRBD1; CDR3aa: CASSEDGTGGYGYTF; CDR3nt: TGTGCCAGCAGTGAAGATGGGACAGGCGGCTATGGCTACACCTTC
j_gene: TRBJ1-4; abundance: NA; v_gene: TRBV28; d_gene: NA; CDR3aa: CASSPPDRNEKLFF; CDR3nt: TGTGCCAGCAGTCCCCCGGACAGAAATGAAAAACTGTTTTTT
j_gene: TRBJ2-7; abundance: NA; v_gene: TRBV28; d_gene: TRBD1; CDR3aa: CASSFRGLREQYF; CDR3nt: TGTGCCAGCAGTTTCAGGGGGCTTAGGGAGCAGTACTTC
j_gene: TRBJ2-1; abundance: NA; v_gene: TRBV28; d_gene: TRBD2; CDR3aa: CASSPRGGRIYNEQFF; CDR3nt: TGTGCCAGCAGCCCTCGGGGGGGGAGGATCTACAATGAGCAGTTCTTC
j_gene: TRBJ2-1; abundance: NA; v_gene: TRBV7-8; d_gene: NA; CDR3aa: CASSPYWDSSSYNEQFF; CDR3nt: TGTGCCAGCAGCCCATATTGGGACTCAAGCTCCTACAATGAGCAGTTCTTC
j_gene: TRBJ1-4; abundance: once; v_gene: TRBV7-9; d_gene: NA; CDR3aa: CASSLAVATNEKLFF; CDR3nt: TGTGCCAGCAGCTTGGCAGTTGCAACTAATGAAAAACTGTTTTTT
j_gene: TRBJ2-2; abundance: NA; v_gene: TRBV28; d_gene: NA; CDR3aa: CASSDNWESGELFF; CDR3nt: TGTGCCAGCAGCGATAACTGGGAGTCCGGGGAGCTGTTTTTT
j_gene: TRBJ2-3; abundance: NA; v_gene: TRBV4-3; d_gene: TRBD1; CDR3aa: CASSQETGGRRGTDTQYF; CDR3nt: TGCGCCAGCAGCCAGGAAACAGGGGGCCGACGCGGCACAGATACGCAGTATTTT
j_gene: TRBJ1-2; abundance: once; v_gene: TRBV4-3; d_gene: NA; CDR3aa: CASSLSPDYGYTF; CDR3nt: TGCGCCAGCAGCCTCTCTCCCGACTATGGCTACACCTTC
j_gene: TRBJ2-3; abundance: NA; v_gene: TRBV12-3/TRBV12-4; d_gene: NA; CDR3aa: CASSFTHGDTQYF; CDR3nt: TGTGCCAGCAGTTTCACCCACGGAGATACGCAGTATTTT
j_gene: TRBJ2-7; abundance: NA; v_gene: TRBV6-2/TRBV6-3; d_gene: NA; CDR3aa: CASSYSTGASSYEQYF; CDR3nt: TGTGCCAGCAGTTACTCGACTGGTGCCAGCTCCTACGAGCAGTACTTC
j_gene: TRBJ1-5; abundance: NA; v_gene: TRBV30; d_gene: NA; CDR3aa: CAWSYGGVQPQHF; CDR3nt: TGTGCCTGGAGTTACGGGGGAGTTCAGCCCCAGCATTTT
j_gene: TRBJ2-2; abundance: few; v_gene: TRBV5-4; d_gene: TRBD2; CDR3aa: CASSYSGGAGTGELFF; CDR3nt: TGTGCCAGCAGCTATAGCGGGGGGGCCGGCACCGGGGAGCTGTTTTTT
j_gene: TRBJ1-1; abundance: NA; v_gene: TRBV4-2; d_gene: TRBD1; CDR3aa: CASSQVPGQGASTEAFF; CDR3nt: TGTGCCAGCAGCCAAGTCCCCGGACAGGGGGCGAGCACTGAAGCTTTCTTT
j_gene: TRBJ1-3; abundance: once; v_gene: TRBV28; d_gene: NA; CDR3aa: CASSVGGASGNTIYF; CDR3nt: TGTGCCAGCTCTGTGGGGGGGGCATCGGGAAACACCATATATTTT
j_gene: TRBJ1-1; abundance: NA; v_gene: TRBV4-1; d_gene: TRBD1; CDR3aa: CASSASGQGEPVTEAFF; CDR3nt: TGCGCCAGCAGCGCATCAGGACAGGGAGAACCTGTCACTGAAGCTTTCTTT
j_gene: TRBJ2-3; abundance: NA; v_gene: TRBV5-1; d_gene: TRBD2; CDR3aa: CASSTHSGGAADTQYF; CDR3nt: TGCGCCAGCAGCACCCATAGCGGGGGAGCGGCAGATACGCAGTATTTT
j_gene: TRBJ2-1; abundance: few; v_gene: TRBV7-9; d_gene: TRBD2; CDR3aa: CASSSLAGARNEQFF; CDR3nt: TGTGCCAGCAGTTCACTAGCGGGGGCCCGGAATGAGCAGTTCTTC
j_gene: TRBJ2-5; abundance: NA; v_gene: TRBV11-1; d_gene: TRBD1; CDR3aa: CASSRGTGAQETQYF; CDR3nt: TGTGCCAGCAGCCGTGGGACAGGGGCCCAAGAGACCCAGTACTTC
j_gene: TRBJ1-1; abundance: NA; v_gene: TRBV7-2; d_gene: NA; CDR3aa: CASSLSAMNTEAFF; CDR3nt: TGTGCCAGCAGCTTATCTGCGATGAACACTGAAGCTTTCTTT
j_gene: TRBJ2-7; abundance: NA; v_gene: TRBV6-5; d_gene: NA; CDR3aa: CASSFDRAYEQYF; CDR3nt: TGTGCCAGCAGTTTCGACAGAGCTTACGAGCAGTACTTC
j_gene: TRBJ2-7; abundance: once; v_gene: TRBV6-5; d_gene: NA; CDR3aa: CASINPGTYEQYF; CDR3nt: TGTGCCAGCATTAACCCAGGGACCTACGAGCAGTACTTC
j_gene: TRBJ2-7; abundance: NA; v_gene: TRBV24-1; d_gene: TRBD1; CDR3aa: CATSETGGNEQYF; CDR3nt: TGTGCCACCAGTGAGACAGGGGGAAACGAGCAGTACTTC